This TCR beta chain was sequenced in a study of shared clonotypes between healthy human individuals. Naive CD8 populations comprised CD45RO-negative cells positively selected for CCR7, excluding terminally differentiated effector memory CD45RA+ cells. A single count supports this clone. Its antigen is currently unknown. The study's findings and limits: A handful of donors showed sharing of approximately 4.7% of naive CD4 clonotypes. Naive subsets tended to show greater estimated richness than memory subsets.

In the original analysis: For the immunoSEQ data, sequences were junction-only without quality scores, so filtering differed. Sequencing was performed with immunoSEQ multiplex PCR; in TCRdb, only in-frame clones are kept and a portion is missing. The V and J calls and clone size were taken over from that table, and D and trimming were inferred from the DNA. Of roughly 2.1 million clones in the sample, more than 85% were seen once. Sequencing was carried out using naive CD8+ T cells from PBMCs. The receptor was isolated from a man younger than 30 in good health. Some clones in this sample may be carry-over from other donors' samples.

This CDR3 reads CASSLTGARTEAFF. CDR3 in DNA: TGTGCCAGCAGCCTCACAGGGGCTCGGACTGAAGCTTTCTTT. The chain employs TRBV7-9 and TRBJ1-1; 7 bases align to TRBD1. The CDR3 extends over 14 amino acids. In germline, CDR1 is SEHNR, CDR2 FQNEAQ (reference sequence). V lost 5 bases, J lost 5 bases, and 8 bases stayed unmatched.